This TCR beta chain was observed in a study of cytomegalovirus exposure and HLA in healthy donors. Across the whole study: Among approximately 400 genotyped donors, 65% to 90% fell in the Caucasian-associated ancestry cluster.

A remark on this clone: Its matching antigen is unknown.

The ends lost 6 bases at V and 7 bases at J; junction bases unmatched: 4. Germline V CDR1 and CDR2: MNHNY, SVGAGI (reference sequence). The CDR3 is made up of 12 amino acids. The study, taken as a whole, reports: Information on immune exposure was restricted to one variable (CMV serostatus). Productive status was seen about 90% or about 30% of the time for most TCR beta V segments in an earlier analysis. In a later analysis, parvovirus B19, influenza, CMV and Epstein-Barr virus appeared linked to several top co-occurrence clusters.

Researchers ran the PCR with 60 Vbeta and 13 Jbeta primers. Sequencing was performed with immunoSEQ multiplex PCR; in TCRdb, only in-frame clones are kept and a portion is missing. Here the sample spans roughly 160,000 clones, roughly 85% being singletons. This chain uses TRBV6-6 with TRBJ1-2, with 8 bases matching TRBD1. Sample: PBMCs. This receptor was identified in a man between 25 and 39 years old in good health and CMV-seronegative. CDR3 sequence (DNA): TGTGCCAGCAGCCAGGGGGCGAGTGGCTACACCTTC. It is translated as CASSQGASGYTF.